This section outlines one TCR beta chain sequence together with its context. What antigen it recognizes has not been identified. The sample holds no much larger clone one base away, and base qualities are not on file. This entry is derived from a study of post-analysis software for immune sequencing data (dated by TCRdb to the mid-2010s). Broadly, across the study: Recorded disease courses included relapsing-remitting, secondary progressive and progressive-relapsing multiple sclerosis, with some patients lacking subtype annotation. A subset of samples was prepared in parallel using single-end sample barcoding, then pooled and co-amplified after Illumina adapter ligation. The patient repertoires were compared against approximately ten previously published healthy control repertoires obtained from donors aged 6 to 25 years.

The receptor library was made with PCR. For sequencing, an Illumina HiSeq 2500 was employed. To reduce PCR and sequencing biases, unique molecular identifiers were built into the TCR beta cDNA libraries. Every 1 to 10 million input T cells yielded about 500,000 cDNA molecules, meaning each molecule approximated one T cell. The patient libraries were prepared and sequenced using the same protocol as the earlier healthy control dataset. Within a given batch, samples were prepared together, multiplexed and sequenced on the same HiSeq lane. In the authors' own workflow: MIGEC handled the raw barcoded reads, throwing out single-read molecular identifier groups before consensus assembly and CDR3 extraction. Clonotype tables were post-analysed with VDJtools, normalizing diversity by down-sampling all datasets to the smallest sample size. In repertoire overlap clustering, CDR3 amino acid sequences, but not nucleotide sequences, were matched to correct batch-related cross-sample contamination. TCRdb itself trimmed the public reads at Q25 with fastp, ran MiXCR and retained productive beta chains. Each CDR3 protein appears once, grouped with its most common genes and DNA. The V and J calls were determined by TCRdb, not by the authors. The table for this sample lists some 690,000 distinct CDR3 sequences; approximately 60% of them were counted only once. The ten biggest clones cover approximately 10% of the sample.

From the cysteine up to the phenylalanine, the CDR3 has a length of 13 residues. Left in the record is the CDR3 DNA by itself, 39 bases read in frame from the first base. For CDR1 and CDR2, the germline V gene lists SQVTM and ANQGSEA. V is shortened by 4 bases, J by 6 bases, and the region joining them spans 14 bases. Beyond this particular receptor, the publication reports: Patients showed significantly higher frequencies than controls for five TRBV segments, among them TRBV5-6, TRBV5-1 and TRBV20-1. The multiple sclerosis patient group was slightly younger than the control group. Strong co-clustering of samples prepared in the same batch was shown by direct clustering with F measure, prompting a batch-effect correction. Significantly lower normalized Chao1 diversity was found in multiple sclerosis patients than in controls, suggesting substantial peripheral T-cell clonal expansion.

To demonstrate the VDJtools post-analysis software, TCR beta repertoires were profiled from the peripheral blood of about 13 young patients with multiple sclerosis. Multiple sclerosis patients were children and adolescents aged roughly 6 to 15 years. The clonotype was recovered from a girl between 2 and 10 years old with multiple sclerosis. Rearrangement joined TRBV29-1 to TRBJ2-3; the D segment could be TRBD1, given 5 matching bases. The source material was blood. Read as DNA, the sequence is TGCAGCGTTGCAGGGTCCGGCATGGATACGCAGTATTTT. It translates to CSVAGSGMDTQYF.